The T cell receptor beta chain under discussion was sequenced for a study of blood T cells in healthy people across ages. Looking at the study overall: Per two T cells, about one barcoded beta molecule was captured through template switching. General study points: PBMCs left unsorted prevented a conclusive naive versus antigen-experienced comparison.

Each donor gave roughly 9.1 milliliters of peripheral blood. CDR1 is DFQATT and CDR2 is SNEGSKA in the germline V gene (reference sequence). This CDR3 region has 12 residues. V lost 1 base and J lost 12, with 13 bases in between. It was with a sample-barcoded 5' primer and a J-beta primer mix that a second PCR of roughly 6 to 11 cycles was run. TCRdb fed the 5' RACE reads into MiXCR, producing one record per CDR3 protein. The data contain under 750,000 distinct CDR3 sequences, around 48% of them seen just once; the ten biggest clones take up 20% to 25%. A note on this clonotype: Antigen unknown.

This chain joins TRBV20-1 and TRBJ2-1, with a weak D call TRBD1 (5 bases). The sample consisted of blood. The origin of this receptor is a man older than 75 in good health. The CDR3 sequence: CSARAQGRGQFF. In DNA form, the CDR3 reads TGCAGTGCTAGAGCTCAGGGTCGTGGGCAGTTCTTC.